The table lists the clone carrying this T cell receptor beta chain with a count of one. As yet, its antigen is unknown. The sample originates from a study of T cell responses to AZD1222 COVID-19 vaccine. Study at large: Second-dose intervals of approximately 4 or approximately 12 weeks were pooled.

Sequencing was performed with immunoSEQ multiplex PCR; in TCRdb, only in-frame clones are kept and a portion is missing. The sample yields some 170,000 clones, 90% to 95% seen once. The length of the CDR3 is 16 residues. Overall study findings and caveats: Seropositive status at baseline applied to only 6 or 7 AZD1222 recipients.

The material was peripheral blood, obtained on day 0 of AZD1222 vaccination. The chain couples TRBV12-1 to TRBJ2-1; TRBD1 was called by the table and not checked on the DNA. TRBV12-1 is labeled a pseudogene. The TCR sequence derives from an adult in good health. In DNA, the CDR3 is TGTGCCAGCAGCCTCAGGGACAGGCTATCTTACAATGAGCAGTTCTTC. Amino acid sequence: CASSLRDRLSYNEQFF.